This T cell receptor beta chain derives from a study of T-cell reconstitution after alpha-beta-depleted transplantation in children. Overall study findings and caveats: T-cell counts and diversity were attributed mostly to newly produced T cells one year after transplant. Surviving recipient T cells and intrathymic progenitors accounted for some patients' high TCRbeta diversity at day 60.

This sample's TCRbeta library carried unique molecular identifier barcodes. TCRdb recomputed calls from the PCR reads with MiXCR, one row per CDR3 protein. The table lists approximately 500,000 distinct CDR3 sequences, about 10% of them singletons. This clonotype came up a few times. Its specificity is not known. The trim removed 5 bases at V and 3 bases at J, leaving 9 bases unmatched. CDR1 and CDR2 from the germline V gene are DFQATT and SNEGSKA (reference sequence). The CDR3 is made up of 16 amino acids. The chain carries TRBV20-1 and TRBJ2-3; 12 positions agree with TRBD2. This specimen consisted of PBMCs, obtained before TCRalphabeta/CD19-depleted stem cell transplant. This TCR was sampled from a child younger than 10 with inherited bone marrow failure, due to receive a stem cell transplant. This CDR3 is CSAHPRLAGVTDTQYF. CDR3 nucleotides: TGCAGTGCTCACCCTCGACTAGCGGGAGTAACAGATACGCAGTATTTT.